Presented here are 9 T cell receptor beta chains from one specimen sequenced in a study of OX40 agonist ivuxolimab in advanced cancers. Measured with immunoSEQ multiplex PCR; TCRdb has only the in-frame clones, and not every one. The table has about 95,000 clones, approximately 92% seen once; the top ten hold 0.33%. This sample comprised CD4+ or CD8+ T cells sorted from blood, obtained in a trial of the OX40 agonist ivuxolimab. Every receptor here comes from an adult with an advanced solid tumor such as melanoma, head and neck, liver or kidney cancer.

The chain uses TRBV5-8 and TRBJ2-7; 8 nucleotides line up with TRBD2. Looked up from germline, CDR1 is SGHTS and CDR2 is YDEGEE. V lost 4 bases, J lost 4 bases, and 10 bases stayed unmatched. This CDR3 is built from 15 residues. CDR3 coding DNA: TGTGCCAGCAGCCTCCGGGTAGCGGGATTTTACGAGCAGTACTTC. This sequence encodes CASSLRVAGFYEQYF.

V and J are TRBV4-2 and TRBJ2-2, with D unclear. Trimming removed 1 base at V and 4 bases at J, with 4 bases between. Germline lookup yields CDR1 LGHNA and CDR2 YNFKEQ. CDR3 size: 13 residues. CDR3 sequence (DNA): TGTGCCAGCAGCCAAGGGGGCACCGGGGAGCTGTTTTTT. Protein sequence: CASSQGGTGELFF.

The chain has TRBV18 and TRBJ2-3; tentative D call: TRBD2 (5 bases). The CDR3 runs 14 residues. CDR1 KGHSH and CDR2 LQKENI come from the germline V gene. The ends were cut back, 6 bases at V and 3 bases at J, with 13 bases in the middle. This CDR3 is CASSTSRGTDTQYF. The CDR3 nucleotides are TGTGCCAGCTCTACCAGTCGGGGTACAGATACGCAGTATTTT.

The CDR3 here is CASSLPGTGGMNTEAFF. CDR3 nucleotides: TGTGCCAGCAGCTTGCCGGGGACAGGGGGCATGAACACTGAAGCTTTCTTT. The chain carries TRBV5-6 and TRBJ1-1; 12 bases align to TRBD1. Germline CDR1 is SGHDT and CDR2 is YYEEEE. V dropped 1 base and J dropped 0; count of bases not matched to a gene: 4. The CDR3 length is 17 residues.

This rearrangement joins TRBV19 to TRBJ1-3, with a possible D match to TRBD1 (6 bases). This CDR3 is 15 amino acids long. Trimming pared 6 bases from V and 1 base from J, leaving 13 bases between. Germline values: CDR1 LNHDA, CDR2 SQIVND (reference sequence). The CDR3, as DNA: TGTGCCAGTAGCCAGGGGATTAGTTCTGGAAACACCATATATTTT. Its protein product is CASSQGISSGNTIYF.

V usage is TRBV10-3 and J usage is TRBJ2-3; TRBD2 aligns across 10 bases. This CDR3 comprises 15 residues. Germline V gives CDR1 ENHRY, CDR2 SYGVKD. J lost 3 bases, V lost 4 bases, and 4 bases had no gene match. The CDR3 sequence: CAISGQRGGTDTQYF. CDR3 sequence (DNA): TGTGCCATCAGTGGCCAGCGGGGGGGAACAGATACGCAGTATTTT.

The genes are TRBV7-2 and TRBJ1-2, with a tentative D call TRBD1 (6 bases). The CDR3 loop spans 15 amino acids. Trimming pared 3 bases from V and 8 bases from J, leaving 19 bases between. Looked up from germline, CDR1 is SGHTA and CDR2 is FQGNSA. The CDR3, as DNA: TGTGCCAGCAGCTTTTCCGACAGGCCCGTTGGCGGCTACACCTTC. This encodes CASSFSDRPVGGYTF.

The J gene is TRBJ1-5, the V gene TRBV30; 10 nucleotides match TRBD1. Germline CDR1 GTSNPN, CDR2 SVGIG (reference sequence). The ends lost 3 bases at V and 0 bases at J; junction bases unmatched: 8. The CDR3 is 17 amino acids. Here the CDR3 reads CAWRGGQGRNSNQPQHF. For the CDR3, the DNA is TGTGCCTGGAGGGGGGGACAGGGGCGTAATAGCAATCAGCCCCAGCATTTT.

This chain uses TRBV5-4 with TRBJ2-5, with D unresolved. CDR1 and CDR2 (germline): SGHNT, YYREEE (reference sequence). The V and J ends lost 0 bases and 5 bases respectively, with 11 bases between them. CDR3 length: 14 amino acids. CDR3 coding DNA: TGTGCCAGCAGCTTGGAGGGAATCGGGGAGACCCAGTACTTC. It codes for CASSLEGIGETQYF. Looking up the rest from reference TRBV5-4 and TRBJ2-5 gives the full variable domain: ETGVTQSPTHLIKTRGQQVTLRCSSQSGHNTVSWYQQALGQGPQFIFQYYREEENGRGNFPPRFSGLQFPNYSSELNVNALELDDSALYLCASSLEGIGETQYFGPGTRLLVL.